These 7 T cell receptor beta chains came from one sample sequenced in a study of shared clonotypes between healthy human individuals. The repertoire was sequenced with immunoSEQ multiplex PCR; TCRdb's copy has only in-frame clones and lacks some. The profile covers approximately 2.5 million clones, with over 85% appearing a single time and 0.36% taken by the ten largest. Sample: naive CD4+ T cells from PBMCs. Sample subset: CD45RA+ positively selected. The receptor source for this set is a young man in good health. Some clones in this sample may be carry-over from other donors' samples.

The chain uses TRBV2 and TRBJ2-3; either TRBD1 or TRBD2 may supply D (5 bases each). The V gene's germline CDR1 is SNHLY and CDR2 FYNNEI. Deletions cut 7 bases from V and 6 bases from J, with 11 bases between. CDR3 length: 12 amino acids. Here the CDR3 DNA reads TGTGCCAGCACCAGGGACGGGGATACGCAGTATTTT. Amino acid sequence: CASTRDGDTQYF.

This chain connects TRBV5-8 to TRBJ2-1, with D possibly called TRBD1 or TRBD2 (5 bases each). The CDR3 spans 16 residues. Germline V gene lookup returns CDR1 SGHTS and CDR2 YDEGEE. V was shortened by 3 bases and J by 3 bases, with 16 bases between the two germline ends. The DNA of the CDR3 is TGTGCCAGCAGCTGGGACGGGCGTGCGTACTACAATGAGCAGTTCTTC. It specifies CASSWDGRAYYNEQFF.

Concerning this clone: The identical CDR3 is also encoded by other nucleotide sequences in the sample. The chain recombines TRBV30 with TRBJ1-2; weak D call: TRBD1 (5 bases). CDR1 GTSNPN and CDR2 SVGIG come from the germline V gene (reference sequence). Trimming pared 0 bases from V and 2 bases from J, leaving 7 bases between. This CDR3 is 13 amino acids long. The CDR3 loop is CAWSVRQNYGYTF. CDR3 nucleotide sequence: TGTGCCTGGAGTGTAAGACAGAACTATGGCTACACCTTC. Based on the CDR3 plus reference TRBV30 and TRBJ1-2, the full variable domain is SQTIHQWPATLVQPVGSPLSLECTVEGTSNPNLYWYRQAAGRGLQLLFYSVGIGQISSEVPQNLSASRPQDRQFILSSKKLLLSDSGFYLCAWSVRQNYGYTFGSGTRLTVV.

This chain uses TRBV2 with TRBJ2-3; D gene unclear. The germline V and J ends were trimmed by 8 bases and 3 bases, with 12 bases remaining between them. This CDR3 is 13 amino acids long. Germline V gene data show CDR1 as SNHLY and CDR2 as FYNNEI. CDR3 region: CASAKEPTDTQYF. CDR3 DNA: TGTGCCAGCGCGAAGGAGCCGACAGATACGCAGTATTTT.

V and J are TRBV28 and TRBJ2-3, with D possibly TRBD2 on 6 matching bases. The germline V gene encodes CDR1 MDHEN and CDR2 SYDVKM. CDR3 length: 15 residues. Between the trimmed V and J ends, which lost 5 bases and 2 bases, there was a span of 14 bases. CDR3 nucleotide sequence: TGTGCCAGCAGTCCTATAGCGGAACACACAGATACGCAGTATTTT. Its protein is CASSPIAEHTDTQYF.

V is TRBV2 and J is TRBJ2-2; weak D call: TRBD2 (5 bases). The CDR3 has 14 residues. The V end lost 3 bases, the J end lost 6 bases, and 11 bases lay between the germline ends. Germline V gene lookup returns CDR1 SNHLY and CDR2 FYNNEI. CDR3 bases: TGTGCCAGCAGTGACCGTCTAGCCGCCGGGGAGCTGTTTTTT. It is translated as CASSDRLAAGELFF.

V is TRBV9 and J is TRBJ2-7; D may be TRBD1 or TRBD2 (6 bases each). V lost 0 bases, J lost 5 bases, and 12 bases lay in between. CDR1 is SGDLS, CDR2 YYNGEE, per germline. The CDR3 spans 14 residues. CDR3 sequence reads: CASSVGGGHHEQYF. In DNA, the CDR3 is TGTGCCAGCAGCGTAGGAGGGGGGCACCACGAGCAGTACTTC.